The clone carrying this T cell receptor beta chain was counted ten times or more. The V segment lost 1 base and the J segment 7 bases; nucleotides outside the gene matches: 8. CDR1 and CDR2 from the germline V gene are MGHRA and YSYEKL. There are 16 residues in the CDR3. These data come from a study of T cells after yellow fever vaccination. TCRdb reprocessed the 5' RACE reads with MiXCR, giving one entry per CDR3 protein. The profile shows roughly 65,000 distinct CDR3 sequences, under 6.5% of them singletons. This receptor was identified in a man between 18 and 35 years old who received the YFV17D yellow fever vaccine. The specimen was CD4+ T cells sorted from PBMCs, collected approximately 15 days after the first yellow fever vaccination. The genes are TRBV4-1 and TRBJ2-2; 8 nucleotides align to TRBD1. The CDR3 spells CASSQGVPGGLGELFF. The CDR3, as DNA: TGCGCCAGCAGCCAAGGTGTCCCAGGGGGCCTCGGGGAGCTGTTTTTT.